This T cell receptor (beta chain) derives from a study of technical replicates of blood from a handful of donors. CDR1 SGHVS and CDR2 FQNEAQ come from the germline V gene. There are 13 residues in the CDR3. V gave up 4 bases and J gave up 1 base, with 7 bases separating them. Repertoires were generated with immunoSEQ multiplex PCR, while TCRdb's copy carries only in-frame clones and drops some. The table lists approximately 16,000 clones, about 87% of them singletons. The clonotype was recovered from a human donor in good health. The sequenced sample consisted of PBMCs. This chain links TRBV7-8 with TRBJ1-2; D is ambiguous. CDR3 residues: CASSSDINYGYTF. CDR3 in DNA: TGTGCCAGCAGCTCCGACATTAACTATGGCTACACCTTC.